This T cell receptor beta chain originates from a study of T cell changes during pregnancy in multiple sclerosis (dated by TCRdb to between 2018 and 2020). Notes on the research overall: The study looked at changes in the T cell repertoire across pregnancy in women with multiple sclerosis.

The CDR3, from cysteine to phenylalanine, totals 14 residues. Solely the CDR3 DNA is kept, with 42 bases framed from the first base. From a lookup of the germline V gene (reference sequence), CDR1 and CDR2 are LNHNV and YYDKDF. At the junction V is shortened by 0 bases and J by 2 bases, with 6 bases in between. The library relied on the immunoSEQ multiplex PCR assay. What TCRdb holds here is the immuneACCESS table cut down to in-frame rearrangements. Part of the clones is not present; checked against another copy, under half of the missing clones reflect an unresolved V gene, and the others are unexplained. This sample holds approximately 20,000 clones; about 83% were observed only once. Jointly, the top ten make up 7.5% to 8% of the sample. This clone was seen only once. Its antigen is unknown. There are no base qualities to consult, and no much larger clone falls within one base.

Recombination joined TRBV15 with TRBJ2-3; the D gene cannot be named for sure. The sequence was obtained from a female donor with multiple sclerosis, enrolled in a pregnancy study. The sample here was CD8+ T cells from peripheral blood mononuclear cells, taken before pregnancy. CDR3 reads: CATSREADTDTQYF. The nucleotides are TGTGCCACCAGCAGAGAGGCGGACACAGATACGCAGTATTTT.